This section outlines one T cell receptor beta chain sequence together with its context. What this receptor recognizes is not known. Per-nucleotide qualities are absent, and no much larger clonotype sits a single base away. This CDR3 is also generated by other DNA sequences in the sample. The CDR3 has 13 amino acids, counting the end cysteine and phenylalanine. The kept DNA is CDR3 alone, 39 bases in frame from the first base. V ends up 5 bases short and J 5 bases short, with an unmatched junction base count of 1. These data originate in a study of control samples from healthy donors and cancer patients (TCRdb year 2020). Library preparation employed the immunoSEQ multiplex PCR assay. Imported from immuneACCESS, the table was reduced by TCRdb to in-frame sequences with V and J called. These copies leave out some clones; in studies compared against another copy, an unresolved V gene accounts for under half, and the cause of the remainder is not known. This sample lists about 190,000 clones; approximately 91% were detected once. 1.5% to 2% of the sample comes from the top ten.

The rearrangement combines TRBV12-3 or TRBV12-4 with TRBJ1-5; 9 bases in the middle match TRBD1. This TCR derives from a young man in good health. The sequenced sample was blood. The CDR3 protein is CASSRTGDQPQHF. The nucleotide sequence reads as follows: TGTGCCAGCAGTCGGACAGGGGATCAGCCCCAGCATTTT.